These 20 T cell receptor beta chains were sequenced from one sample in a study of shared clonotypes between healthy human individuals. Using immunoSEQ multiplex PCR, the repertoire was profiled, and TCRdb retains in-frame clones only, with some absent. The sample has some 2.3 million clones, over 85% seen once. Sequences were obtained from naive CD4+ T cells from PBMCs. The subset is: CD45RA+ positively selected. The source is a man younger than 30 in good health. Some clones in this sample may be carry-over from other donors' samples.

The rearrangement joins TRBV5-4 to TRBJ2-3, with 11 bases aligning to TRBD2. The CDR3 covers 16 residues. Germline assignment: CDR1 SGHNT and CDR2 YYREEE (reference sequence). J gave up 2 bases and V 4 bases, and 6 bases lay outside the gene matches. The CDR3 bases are TGTGCCAGCAGCCAGGAACTAGCGGGGGCCACAGATACGCAGTATTTT. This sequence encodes CASSQELAGATDTQYF.

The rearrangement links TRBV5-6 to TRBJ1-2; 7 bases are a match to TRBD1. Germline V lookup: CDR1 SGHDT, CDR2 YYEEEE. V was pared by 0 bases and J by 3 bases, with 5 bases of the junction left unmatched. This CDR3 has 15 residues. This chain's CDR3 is CASSLAGQEYYGYTF. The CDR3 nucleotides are TGTGCCAGCAGCTTGGCTGGACAGGAGTACTATGGCTACACCTTC.

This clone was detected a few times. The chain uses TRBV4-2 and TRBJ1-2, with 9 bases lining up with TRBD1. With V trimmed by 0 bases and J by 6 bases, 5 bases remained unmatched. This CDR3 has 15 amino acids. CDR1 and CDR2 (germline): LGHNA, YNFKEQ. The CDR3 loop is CASSQDTGGANGYTF. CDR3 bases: TGTGCCAGCAGCCAAGATACAGGGGGCGCCAATGGCTACACCTTC.

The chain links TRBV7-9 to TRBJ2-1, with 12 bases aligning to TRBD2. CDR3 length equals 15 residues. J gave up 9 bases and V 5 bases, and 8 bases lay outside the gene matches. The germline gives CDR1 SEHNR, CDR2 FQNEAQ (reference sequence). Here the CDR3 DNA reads TGTGCCAGCAGCCCAACTAGCGGGAGGCTTCTTGAGCAGTTCTTC. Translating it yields CASSPTSGRLLEQFF.

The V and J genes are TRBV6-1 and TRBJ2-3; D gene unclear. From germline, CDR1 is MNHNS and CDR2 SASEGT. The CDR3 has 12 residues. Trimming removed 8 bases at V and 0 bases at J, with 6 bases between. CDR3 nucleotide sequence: TGTGCCAGCGTCTTAAGCACAGATACGCAGTATTTT. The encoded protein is CASVLSTDTQYF.

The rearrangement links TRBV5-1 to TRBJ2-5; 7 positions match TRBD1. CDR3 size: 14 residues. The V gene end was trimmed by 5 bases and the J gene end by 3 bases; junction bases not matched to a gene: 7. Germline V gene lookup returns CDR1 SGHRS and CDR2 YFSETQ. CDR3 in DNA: TGCGCCAGCAGTGCCGGGACAGTAAAAGAGACCCAGTACTTC. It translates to CASSAGTVKETQYF.

The CDR3 loop is CASSEWVGITEAFF. The CDR3 DNA is TGTGCCAGCAGTGAATGGGTGGGAATCACTGAAGCTTTCTTT. V gene TRBV6-1 combines with J gene TRBJ1-1; D gene unclear. Trimming shortened V by 2 bases and J by 4 bases, and 11 bases separated the two germline ends. This CDR3 is built from 14 residues. The germline V gene has CDR1 MNHNS and CDR2 SASEGT.

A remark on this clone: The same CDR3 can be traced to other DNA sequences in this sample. CDR3 sequence (DNA): TGTGCCAGCAGTTACTCTGTGGGGAACACTGAAGCTTTCTTT. This gives the protein CASSYSVGNTEAFF. The chain links TRBV6-5 to TRBJ1-1; D is uncertain. The CDR3 loop spans 14 amino acids. The ends were cut back, 0 bases at V and 1 base at J, with 6 bases in the middle. Germline V lookup: CDR1 MNHEY, CDR2 SVGAGI.

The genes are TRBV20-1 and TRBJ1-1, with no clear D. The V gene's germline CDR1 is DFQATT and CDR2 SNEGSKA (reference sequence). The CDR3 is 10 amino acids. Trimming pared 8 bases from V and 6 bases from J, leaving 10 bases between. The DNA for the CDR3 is TGCAGTACGGATGGCGCTGAAGCTTTCTTT. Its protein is CSTDGAEAFF.

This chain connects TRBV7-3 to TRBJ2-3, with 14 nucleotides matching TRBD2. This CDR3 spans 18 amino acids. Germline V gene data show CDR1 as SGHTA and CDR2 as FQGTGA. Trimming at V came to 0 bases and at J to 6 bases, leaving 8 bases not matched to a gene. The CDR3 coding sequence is TGTGCCAGCAGCTTAACTGGGACTAGCGGGAGTTTGTTGGATACGCAGTATTTT. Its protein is CASSLTGTSGSLLDTQYF.

CDR3 DNA: TGCAGCGTTTGGTCCGGGACCAAAATACCAAAAGGCTACACCTTC. Residues: CSVWSGTKIPKGYTF. V is TRBV29-1 and J is TRBJ1-2; D is possibly TRBD1 (5 bases). V lost 5 bases and J lost 8, with 24 bases in between. The CDR3 contains 15 residues. From germline, CDR1 is SQVTM and CDR2 ANQGSEA.

CDR3 nucleotide sequence: TGTGCCAGCAGCCTCAGCTCGGGGAACATCTATGGCTACACCTTC. The encoded protein is CASSLSSGNIYGYTF. The V and J genes are TRBV7-8 and TRBJ1-2, with no clear D. Germline CDR1 and CDR2: SGHVS and FQNEAQ. The V and J ends lost 5 bases and 4 bases respectively, with 17 bases between them. The CDR3 runs to 15 residues.

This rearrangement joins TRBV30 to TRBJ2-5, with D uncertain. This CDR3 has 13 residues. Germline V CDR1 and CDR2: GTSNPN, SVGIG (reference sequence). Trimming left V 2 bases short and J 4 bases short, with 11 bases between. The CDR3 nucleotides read TGTGCCTGGAGTATCGGTCCCCGAGAGACCCAGTACTTC. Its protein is CAWSIGPRETQYF.

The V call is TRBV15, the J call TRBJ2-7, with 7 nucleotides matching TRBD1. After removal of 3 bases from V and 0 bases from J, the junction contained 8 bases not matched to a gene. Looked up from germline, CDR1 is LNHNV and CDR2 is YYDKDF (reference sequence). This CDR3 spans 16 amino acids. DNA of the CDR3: TGTGCCACCAGCAGGGAACAGGGGTGGATCTCCTACGAGCAGTACTTC. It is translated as CATSREQGWISYEQYF.

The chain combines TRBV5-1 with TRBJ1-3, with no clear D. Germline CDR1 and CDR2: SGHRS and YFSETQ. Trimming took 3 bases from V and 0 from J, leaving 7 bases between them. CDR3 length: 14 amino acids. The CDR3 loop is CASSYLNSGNTIYF. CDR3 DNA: TGCGCCAGCAGCTACCTTAACTCTGGAAACACCATATATTTT.

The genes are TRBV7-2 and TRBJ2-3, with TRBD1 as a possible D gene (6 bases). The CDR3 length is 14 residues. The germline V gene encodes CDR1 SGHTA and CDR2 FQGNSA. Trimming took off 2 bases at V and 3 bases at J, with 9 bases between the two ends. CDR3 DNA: TGTGCCAGCAGCTTAAAGGGACAAACAGATACGCAGTATTTT. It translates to CASSLKGQTDTQYF.

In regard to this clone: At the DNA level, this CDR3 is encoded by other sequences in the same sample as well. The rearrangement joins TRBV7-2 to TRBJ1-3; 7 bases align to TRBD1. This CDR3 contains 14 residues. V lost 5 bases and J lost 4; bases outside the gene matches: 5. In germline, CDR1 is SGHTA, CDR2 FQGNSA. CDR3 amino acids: CASSRDRAGNTIYF. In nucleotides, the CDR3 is TGTGCCAGCAGCCGCGACAGGGCCGGAAACACCATATATTTT.

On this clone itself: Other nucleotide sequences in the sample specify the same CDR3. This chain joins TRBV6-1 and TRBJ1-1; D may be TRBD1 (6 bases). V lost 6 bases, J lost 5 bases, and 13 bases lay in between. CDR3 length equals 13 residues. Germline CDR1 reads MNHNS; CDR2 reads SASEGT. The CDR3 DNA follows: TGTGCCAGCAGCCTCACAGGGAGGACTGAAGCTTTCTTT. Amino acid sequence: CASSLTGRTEAFF.

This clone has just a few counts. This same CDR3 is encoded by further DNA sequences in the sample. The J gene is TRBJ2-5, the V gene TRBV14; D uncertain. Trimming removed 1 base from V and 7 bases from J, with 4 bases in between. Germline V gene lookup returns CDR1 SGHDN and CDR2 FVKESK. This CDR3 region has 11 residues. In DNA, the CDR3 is TGTGCCAGCAGCCAAGGGGGGACCCAGTACTTC. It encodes CASSQGGTQYF.

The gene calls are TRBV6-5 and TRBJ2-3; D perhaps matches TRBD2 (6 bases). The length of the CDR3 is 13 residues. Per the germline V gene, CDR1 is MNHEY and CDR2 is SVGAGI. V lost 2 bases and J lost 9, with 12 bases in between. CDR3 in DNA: TGTGCCAGCAGTTACGACTCGGGACTGACGCAGTATTTT. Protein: CASSYDSGLTQYF.